This T cell receptor beta chain emerged from a study of radiotherapy plus CTLA-4 blockade in lung cancer. Overall study: An objective response was seen in 18% of patients, and disease control in 31%. Study results and limitations: In blood, early T cell clone dynamics reportedly predicted response best, together with interferon-beta.

Those with chemo-refractory metastatic non-small-cell lung cancer were treated with focal radiation combined with CTLA-4 blockade using ipilimumab. Sequencing was performed with immunoSEQ multiplex PCR; in TCRdb, only in-frame clones are kept and a portion is missing. In the table there are approximately 89,000 clones, 78% of which are singletons. From germline, CDR1 is DFQATT and CDR2 SNEGSKA (reference sequence). Trimming left V 3 bases short and J 6 bases short, with 9 bases between. CDR3 length equals 11 residues. Worth noting for this clone: The antigen is unknown.

The sequenced sample was peripheral blood, obtained from a patient treated with radiotherapy plus ipilimumab. The sequence was obtained from a human donor with non-small cell lung cancer who had a partial response to radiotherapy plus ipilimumab. Some clones in this sample may be carry-over from other donors' samples. The rearrangement links TRBV20-1 to TRBJ2-7; tentative D call: TRBD2 (6 bases). The CDR3 DNA reads as TGCAGTGCTAGGCGGGGTTCCGAGCAGTACTTC. It specifies CSARRGSEQYF.